Listed below are T cell receptor beta chains from one sample, sequenced in a study of blood T cell repertoires in COVID-19. Repertoires were generated with immunoSEQ multiplex PCR, while TCRdb's copy carries only in-frame clones and drops some. The sample contains about 220,000 clones, 84% of which appear only once. Sequences were obtained from PBMCs or T cells enriched from blood (not recorded which). The source of these receptors is a woman aged 40 to 50 who had recovered from COVID-19. Each CDR3 is given with its conserved first and last residue. D genes are given only for firm matches. Rows may omit the clone size; those that give it use once, few, many or a size class.

TRBV4-2	NA	TRBD1	TRBJ2-7	CASSFSRGTYEQYF	TGTGCCAGCAGCTTCTCCAGGGGGACCTACGAGCAGTACTTC
TRBV25-1	NA	NA	TRBJ2-5	CASRWGSQETQYF	TGTGCCAGCCGATGGGGCTCTCAAGAGACCCAGTACTTC
TRBV19	NA	NA	TRBJ2-5	CASSITHRRPETQYF	TGTGCCAGTAGTATAACGCACAGGCGTCCGGAGACCCAGTACTTC
TRBV21-1	NA	NA	TRBJ2-7	CASSKMVGLAGDYEQYF	TGTGCCAGCAGCAAAATGGTCGGACTAGCGGGAGACTACGAGCAGTACTTC
TRBV6-5	NA	TRBD1	TRBJ2-1	CASTRSGGIINEQFF	TGTGCCAGCACCAGGTCAGGGGGCATTATAAATGAGCAGTTCTTC
TRBV5-4	NA	NA	TRBJ2-5	CASSLWGDEGETQYF	TGTGCCAGCAGCTTGTGGGGGGACGAGGGAGAGACCCAGTACTTC
TRBV24-1	once	NA	TRBJ1-2	CATSVDRNYGYTF	TGTGCCACCAGTGTTGACAGAAACTATGGCTACACCTTC
TRBV5-4	NA	NA	TRBJ2-2	CASSLRGGPTGELFF	TGTGCCAGCAGCTTGAGGGGGGGCCCCACCGGGGAGCTGTTTTTT
TRBV7-2	NA	TRBD2	TRBJ2-3	CASSRTSGIDTQYF	TGTGCCAGCAGTCGGACTAGCGGGATCGATACGCAGTATTTT
TRBV10-2	NA	NA	TRBJ2-2	CASSGSRGTNTGELFF	TGCGCCAGCAGTGGATCTAGGGGGACGAACACCGGGGAGCTGTTTTTT
TRBV5-1	NA	NA	TRBJ2-1	CASSPQRTYNEQFF	TGCGCCAGCAGCCCTCAGCGGACCTACAATGAGCAGTTCTTC
TRBV30	NA	NA	TRBJ2-3	CAFRVLRGGTDTQYF	TGTGCCTTCAGGGTCCTGCGAGGCGGCACAGATACGCAGTATTTT
TRBV7-9	NA	NA	TRBJ2-3	CASNTVGGQTQYF	TGTGCCAGCAACACGGTGGGGGGGCAAACGCAGTATTTT
TRBV7-2	NA	TRBD2	TRBJ2-3	CASSAPSGRAWGTDTQYF	TGTGCCAGCAGCGCGCCTAGCGGGAGAGCATGGGGGACAGATACGCAGTATTTT
TRBV5-1	NA	NA	TRBJ1-2	CASSLGAVQGGYTF	TGCGCCAGCAGCTTGGGCGCAGTGCAGGGTGGCTACACCTTC